One and the same sample provided the 10 T cell receptor beta chains below, sequenced in a study of T cell responses to AZD1222 COVID-19 vaccine. The data were produced by immunoSEQ multiplex PCR, yet TCRdb's version contains in-frame clones alone and is incomplete. The sample gives 150,000 to 250,000 clones, roughly nine tenths of which show up once; under 4% is in the top ten. The sample here was peripheral blood, taken 28 days after the second AZD1222 dose. All receptors derive from an adult who received the AZD1222 COVID-19 vaccine.

The genes are TRBV3-1 (or the pseudogene TRBV3-2) and TRBJ1-6; 9 bases match TRBD1. This CDR3 is built from 16 residues. Germline trimming cut 4 bases from V and 7 bases from J; bases unmatched to any gene: 8. The germline CDR1 and CDR2 sequences are LGHDT and YNNKEL (reference sequence). CDR3 DNA: TGTGCCAGCAGCCTCCCCCGACAGGGGGGAAATTCACCCCTCCACTTT. Residues: CASSLPRQGGNSPLHF.

The chain links TRBV7-9 to TRBJ1-3, with a tentative D call TRBD1 (6 bases). Trimming took 3 bases from V and 4 from J, leaving 16 bases between them. There are 16 residues in the CDR3. Germline CDR1 is SEHNR and CDR2 is FQNEAQ (reference sequence). The CDR3 DNA sequence: TGTGCCAGCAGCTTCCAACTCAGGGGTGGGGGAAACACCATATATTTT. The encoded protein is CASSFQLRGGGNTIYF. Full variable domain (rest looked up from reference TRBV7-9 and TRBJ1-3): DTGVSQNPRHKITKRGQNVTFRCDPISEHNRLYWYRQTLGQGPEFLTYFQNEAQLEKSRLLSDRFSAERPKGSFSTLEIQRTEQGDSAMYLCASSFQLRGGGNTIYFGEGSWLTVV.

The chain employs TRBV19 and TRBJ2-7, with a weak D call TRBD1 (6 bases). Germline CDR1 reads LNHDA; CDR2 reads SQIVND (reference sequence). The length of the CDR3 is 14 residues. The V end lost 2 bases, the J end lost 4 bases, and 12 bases lay between the germline ends. The CDR3 region is CASSIRGKVYEQYF. CDR3 bases: TGTGCCAGTAGTATAAGGGGGAAAGTGTACGAGCAGTACTTC.

This clone was counted once. V gene TRBV30 combines with J gene TRBJ2-1; D unclear. CDR3 size: 13 residues. Germline assignment: CDR1 GTSNPN and CDR2 SVGIG (reference sequence). Trimming shortened V by 0 bases and J by 6 bases, and 9 bases separated the two germline ends. The CDR3 here is CAWSVSEFNEQFF. CDR3 sequence (DNA): TGTGCCTGGAGTGTGTCGGAGTTCAATGAGCAGTTCTTC.

The J gene is TRBJ1-1, the V gene TRBV28; D gene uncertain. Germline values: CDR1 MDHEN, CDR2 SYDVKM. This CDR3 contains 15 residues. V lost 10 bases and J 6 bases, leaving 24 bases between the germline ends. For the CDR3, the DNA is TGTGCCACCCTAGGGAGGACCCCTGGAGTGGCTGAAGCTTTCTTT. Translation: CATLGRTPGVAEAFF.

CDR3 DNA sequence: TGTGCCAGTAGTATGGACATAAACTATGGCTACACCTTC. Amino acid sequence: CASSMDINYGYTF. The chain couples TRBV19 to TRBJ1-2; the D gene is possibly TRBD1 (5 bases). Germline V CDR1 and CDR2: LNHDA, SQIVND (reference sequence). The CDR3 is 13 amino acids. Trimming shortened V by 3 bases and J by 2 bases, and 7 bases separated the two germline ends.

The CDR3 is CASSSGYYEQYF. As DNA, the CDR3 is TGTGCCAGCAGCTCGGGGTACTACGAGCAGTACTTC. The gene calls are TRBV5-4 and TRBJ2-7; TRBD2 is a possible D gene (5 bases). V lost 3 bases to trimming and J lost 3 bases, with 7 bases between them. The CDR3 length is 12 residues. Germline V CDR1 and CDR2: SGHNT, YYREEE (reference sequence).

The chain recombines TRBV28 with TRBJ2-4, with D perhaps matching TRBD2 (6 bases). The CDR3 length is 16 residues. The V gene lost 6 bases and the J gene lost 3 bases, with 18 bases spanning the gap. Germline loops: CDR1 MDHEN, CDR2 SYDVKM. The CDR3 nucleotides are TGTGCCAGCAGCCGGGGACTCAAGAGGGACAAAAACATTCAGTACTTC. Translated: CASSRGLKRDKNIQYF.

The V call is TRBV6-6, the J call TRBJ1-1; D remains ambiguous. The CDR3 extends over 12 amino acids. V shed 5 bases and J shed 4 bases, with 8 bases lying between them. The germline V gene has CDR1 MNHNY and CDR2 SVGAGI (reference sequence). CDR3: CASSPPFTEAFF. In DNA form, the CDR3 reads TGTGCCAGCAGTCCCCCCTTCACTGAAGCTTTCTTT.

The table lists this clone with a count of one. The rearrangement uses TRBV5-6 and TRBJ2-1; D unresolved. Looked up from germline, CDR1 is SGHDT and CDR2 is YYEEEE. V lost 1 base and J lost 0, with 11 bases in between. CDR3 size: 16 residues. The CDR3 reads CASSLFGKSSYNEQFF. CDR3 DNA sequence: TGTGCCAGCAGCTTGTTCGGAAAGAGCTCCTACAATGAGCAGTTCTTC.